The next 3 T cell receptor beta chains were all read from a single sample in a study of blood T cell repertoires in COVID-19. The table came from immunoSEQ multiplex PCR; TCRdb's copy has only in-frame clones and leaves some out. Of hundreds of thousands of clones listed, about nine tenths are singletons. The sequencing input was peripheral blood. All receptors come from a woman in her twenties or thirties with active or convalescent COVID-19.

This clone has only one observation. The chain has TRBV19 and TRBJ2-1; no clear D gene. Trimming removed 3 bases at V and 0 bases at J, with 9 bases between. The CDR3 covers 15 residues. Per the germline V gene, CDR1 is LNHDA and CDR2 is SQIVND (reference sequence). The CDR3 region is CASSMFRSSYNEQFF. CDR3 sequence (DNA): TGTGCCAGTAGTATGTTTCGGAGCTCCTACAATGAGCAGTTCTTC.

V gene TRBV9 combines with J gene TRBJ1-2; TRBD1 is a possible D gene (5 bases). Trimming took 0 bases from V and 11 from J, leaving 14 bases between them. The CDR3 has 13 amino acids. Germline CDR1 is SGDLS and CDR2 is YYNGEE. CDR3 sequence: CASSVDPTVTYTF. As DNA, the CDR3 is TGTGCCAGCAGCGTAGACCCGACAGTGACGTACACCTTC.

This clone has a single count. This chain links TRBV6-5 with TRBJ1-2; 10 bases map to TRBD1. The CDR3 has 15 residues. Germline-derived CDR1 and CDR2 are MNHEY and SVGAGI. Unmatched junction bases numbered 12, after V lost 8 bases and J lost 6 bases. The CDR3 loop reads CASGVSGQGGDGYTF. CDR3 nucleotides: TGTGCCAGCGGCGTATCCGGACAGGGGGGGGATGGCTACACCTTC.